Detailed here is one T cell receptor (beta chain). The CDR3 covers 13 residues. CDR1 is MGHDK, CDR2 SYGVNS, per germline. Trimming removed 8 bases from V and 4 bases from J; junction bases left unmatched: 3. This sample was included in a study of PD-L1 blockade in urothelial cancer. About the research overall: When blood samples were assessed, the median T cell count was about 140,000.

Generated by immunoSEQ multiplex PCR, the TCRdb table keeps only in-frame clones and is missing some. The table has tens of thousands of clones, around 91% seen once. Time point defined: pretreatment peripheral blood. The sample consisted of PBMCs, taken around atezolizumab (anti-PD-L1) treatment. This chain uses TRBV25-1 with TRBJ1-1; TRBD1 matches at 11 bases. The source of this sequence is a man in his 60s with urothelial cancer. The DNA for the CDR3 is TGTGCCAGCGGCGGACAGGGGGCCACTGAAGCTTTCTTT. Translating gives CASGGQGATEAFF.